The following is a T cell receptor (beta chain) sequence with its context. This clonotype was detected only a few times. Its antigen is not yet known. Possible read error: a much larger clone is one base away. For repertoire sequencing, the TCR beta CDR3 regions were amplified from RNA transcripts. The first round of RT-PCR was done with HTBI primers and the Qiagen OneStep RT-PCR kit, and was followed by a second round of multiplex PCR, then size selection and purification. Libraries were sequenced on an Illumina HiSeq2000 using paired-end 100 bp reads. From the authors' description of their analysis: SOAPnuke was used to process the reads, throwing out any read that had adapters, had uncalled bases, had a mean Phred below 15, or lacked an exact constant-primer or identifier match. COPE v1.2.5 was used to merge high-quality paired reads. Each unique nucleotide sequence was defined as a clonotype, and clonotypes were aligned to IMGT TRB V, D and J references with MiTCR v1.1. Only V-J combinations with frequency above 0.0001 were analysed, covering over 99% of repertoires. A TCR clonal expansion and chaos score per V-J combination was defined as the ratio of F50 clonal expansion to chaos observed in the TCRdist matrix. Welch's t-statistics and random forest were used to reduce features to about a dozen V-J combinations, which were fed into a naive Bayes classifier. The Morisita-Horn index was used to measure how similar the thyroid and blood repertoires were. Through fastp at Q25 and MiXCR, TCRdb rebuilt clones from the public reads, retaining in-frame beta chains. Every distinct CDR3 protein forms one entry, paired with its most common genes and DNA. The V and J calls and clone size are TCRdb's, not the authors'. Counted in this sample were around 400,000 distinct CDR3 sequences; more than 20% of them appeared once. The ten largest clones take up under 3.5% of the sample.

This sample was taken from a study of Graves' ophthalmopathy and Graves' hyperthyroidism (dated by TCRdb to the late 2010s). As for the study more broadly: Peripheral blood was collected at initial diagnosis, before any treatment. The study used signatures of the TCR beta repertoire to tell Graves' ophthalmopathy apart from Graves' hyperthyroidism and to predict which patients would progress to ophthalmopathy. In total, 135 blood samples were TCR-sequenced: roughly 45 ophthalmopathy, about 75 hyperthyroidism and around 17 hyperthyroidism-to-ophthalmopathy patients. To explore V-J signatures that separate ophthalmopathy from hyperthyroidism, a discovery set of approximately 100 patients was enrolled, consisting of about 45 with ophthalmopathy and some 56 with stable hyperthyroidism. An independent validation cohort was composed of around 19 hyperthyroidism patients and around 16 patients who later progressed from hyperthyroidism to ophthalmopathy. T-cell repertoires of thyroid tissue and blood were compared in five or six hyperthyroidism patients. Once sampling was done, hyperthyroidism patients were given methimazole at a starting dose of 30 mg daily, while ophthalmopathy patients were given high-dose intravenous methylprednisolone. The roughly 91 discovery patients were randomly split 7:3 into training and test sets. The paper's findings and limits, for the study overall: Sample size was not statistically predetermined, and group allocation was not concealed from the investigators. In validation, the model predicted ophthalmopathy progression with more than 55% sensitivity and approximately 75% specificity; 12 predicted patients were CT-confirmed with GO in a median of 6.5 months. Ophthalmopathy was separated from stable hyperthyroidism by the 13-signature model with 87.88% sensitivity and roughly 83% specificity in cross-validation and with 80%/75% in the test set. Among expanded thyroid clonotypes with frequency above 0.001, most also showed up in blood, which suggests that blood repertoires may reflect the thyroid immune response.

Hyperthyroidism was defined as stable when no progression to ophthalmopathy occurred within 18 months of follow-up. The hyperthyroidism patients were 18 to 65 years old and newly diagnosed, with a disease duration of less than 2 months. Anyone with other autoimmune diseases, uncontrolled infections, pregnancy or lactation was excluded from the study. Clinical symptoms, serum thyroxine, TRAb, thyroid ultrasound and orbital computed tomography were used for diagnosis. Using Ficoll-Paque density gradient centrifugation, PBMCs were isolated from 9 to 10 ml of fresh peripheral blood. Trizol reagent was used to extract the total RNA, and its quality was then checked on an Agilent 2100 Bioanalyzer. The CDR3 contains 14 residues, cysteine and phenylalanine counted. The CDR3 DNA has 42 bases and is translated from base 1. CDR1 and CDR2, per the germline V gene, are SGHTA and FQGNSA.

Sequencing was done on a sample of peripheral blood. The origin of this receptor is a young woman with stable Graves' hyperthyroidism. Donor details come from another sample of the same person, matched by shared clones. Recombination connected TRBV7-2 to TRBJ2-2; the central 7 bases match TRBD1. The CDR3 loop reads CASSQGQRTGELCF. DNA sequence: TGTGCCAGCAGCCAGGGACAGCGCACCGGGGAGCTGTGTTTT.